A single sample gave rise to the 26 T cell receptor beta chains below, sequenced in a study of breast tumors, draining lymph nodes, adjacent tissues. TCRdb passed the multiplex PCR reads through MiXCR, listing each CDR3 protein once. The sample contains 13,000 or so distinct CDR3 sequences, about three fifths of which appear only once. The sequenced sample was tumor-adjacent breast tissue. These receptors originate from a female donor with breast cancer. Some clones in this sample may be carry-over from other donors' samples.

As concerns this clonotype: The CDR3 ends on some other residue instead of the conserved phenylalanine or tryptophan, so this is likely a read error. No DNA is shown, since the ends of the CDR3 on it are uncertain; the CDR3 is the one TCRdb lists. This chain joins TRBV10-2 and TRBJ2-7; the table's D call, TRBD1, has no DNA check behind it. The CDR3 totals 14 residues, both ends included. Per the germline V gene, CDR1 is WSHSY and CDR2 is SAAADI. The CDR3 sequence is CASSEGGGRYSQYS.

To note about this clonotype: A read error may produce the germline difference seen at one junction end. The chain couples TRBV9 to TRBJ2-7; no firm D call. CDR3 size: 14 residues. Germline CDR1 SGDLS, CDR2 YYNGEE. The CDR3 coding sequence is TGCGCCAGCAGCGTATGGCCCAGCTCCTACGAGCAGTACTTC. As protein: CASSVWPSSYEQYF.

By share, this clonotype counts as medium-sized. CDR3 loop: CSAPNPGQHNQPQHF. The CDR3 DNA follows: TGCAGTGCCCCGAATCCGGGACAGCACAATCAGCCCCAGCATTTT. This chain connects TRBV20-1 to TRBJ1-5, with TRBD1 matching over 7 bases. V lost 6 bases and J lost 3; bases outside the gene matches: 11. CDR1 is DFQATT, CDR2 SNEGSKA, per germline (reference sequence). CDR3 size: 15 residues.

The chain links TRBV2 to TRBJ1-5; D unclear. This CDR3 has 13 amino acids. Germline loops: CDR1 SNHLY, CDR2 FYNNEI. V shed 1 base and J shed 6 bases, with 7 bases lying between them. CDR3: CASSEVRGQPQHF. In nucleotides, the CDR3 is TGTGCCAGCAGTGAAGTGCGGGGTCAGCCCCAGCATTTT.

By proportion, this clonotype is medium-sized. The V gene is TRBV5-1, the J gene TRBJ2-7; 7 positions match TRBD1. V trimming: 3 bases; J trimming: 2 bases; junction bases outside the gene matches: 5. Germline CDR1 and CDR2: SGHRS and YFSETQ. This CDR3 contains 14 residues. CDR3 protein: CASSSGQPPYEQYF. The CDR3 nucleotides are TGCGCCAGCAGCTCGGGACAGCCCCCCTACGAGCAGTACTTC.

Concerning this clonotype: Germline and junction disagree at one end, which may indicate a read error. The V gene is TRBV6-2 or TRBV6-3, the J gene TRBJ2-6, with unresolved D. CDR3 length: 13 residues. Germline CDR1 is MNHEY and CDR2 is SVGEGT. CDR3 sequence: CASSHSGANVLTF. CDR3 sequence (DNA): TGTGCCAGCAGTCACTCTGGGGCCAACGTCCTGACTTTC.

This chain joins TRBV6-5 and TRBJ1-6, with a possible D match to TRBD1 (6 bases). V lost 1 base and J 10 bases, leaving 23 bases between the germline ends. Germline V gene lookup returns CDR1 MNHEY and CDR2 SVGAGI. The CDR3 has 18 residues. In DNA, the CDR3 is TGTGCCAGCAGTTACTTGTTAGGCGGGGGGGCCCTTGGCTCACCCCTCCACTTT. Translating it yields CASSYLLGGGALGSPLHF.

CDR3 nucleotide sequence: TGCAGTGCCCAACCTAACCTGGGGGAGCAGTACTTC. Encoded protein: CSAQPNLGEQYF. The chain uses TRBV20-1 and TRBJ2-7, with D uncertain. Between the trimmed V and J ends, which lost 6 bases and 7 bases, there was a span of 16 bases. CDR1 and CDR2 from the germline V gene are DFQATT and SNEGSKA (reference sequence). This CDR3 has 12 amino acids.

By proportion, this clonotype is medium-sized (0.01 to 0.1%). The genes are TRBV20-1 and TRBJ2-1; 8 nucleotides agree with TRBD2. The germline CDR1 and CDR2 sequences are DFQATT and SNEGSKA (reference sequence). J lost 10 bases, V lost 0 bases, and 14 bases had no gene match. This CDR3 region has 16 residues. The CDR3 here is CSARDGAGGLPWEQFF. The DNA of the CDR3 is TGCAGTGCTAGAGATGGGGCGGGAGGCCTGCCATGGGAGCAGTTCTTC.

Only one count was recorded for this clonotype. The CDR3 here is CASSESKAGGPTGELFF. In DNA form, the CDR3 reads TGTGCCAGCAGTGAGTCGAAAGCGGGGGGGCCAACCGGGGAGCTGTTTTTT. This chain links TRBV25-1 with TRBJ2-2, with 10 bases aligning to TRBD2. The V segment lost 3 bases and the J segment 5 bases; nucleotides outside the gene matches: 9. This CDR3 spans 17 amino acids. CDR1 is MGHDK and CDR2 is SYGVNS in the germline V gene.

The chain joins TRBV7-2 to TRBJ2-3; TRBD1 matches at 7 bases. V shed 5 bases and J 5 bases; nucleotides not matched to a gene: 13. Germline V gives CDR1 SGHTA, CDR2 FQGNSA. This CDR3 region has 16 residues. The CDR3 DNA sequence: TGTGCCAGCAGCCTCCGACAGGGTGGGTCGCAAGATACGCAGTATTTT. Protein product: CASSLRQGGSQDTQYF.

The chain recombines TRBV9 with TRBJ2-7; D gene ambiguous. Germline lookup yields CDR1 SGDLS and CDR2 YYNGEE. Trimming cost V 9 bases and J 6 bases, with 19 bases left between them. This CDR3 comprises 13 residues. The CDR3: CATAYAPGSEQYF. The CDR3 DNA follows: TGTGCCACCGCATACGCTCCCGGCAGCGAGCAGTACTTC.

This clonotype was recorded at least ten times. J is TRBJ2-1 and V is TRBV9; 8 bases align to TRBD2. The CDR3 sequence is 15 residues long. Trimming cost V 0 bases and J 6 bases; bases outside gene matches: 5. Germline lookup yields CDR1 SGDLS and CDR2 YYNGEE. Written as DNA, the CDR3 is TGTGCCAGCAGCGTAGACGGGGGGGCGGTCAATGAGCAGTTCTTC. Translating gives CASSVDGGAVNEQFF.

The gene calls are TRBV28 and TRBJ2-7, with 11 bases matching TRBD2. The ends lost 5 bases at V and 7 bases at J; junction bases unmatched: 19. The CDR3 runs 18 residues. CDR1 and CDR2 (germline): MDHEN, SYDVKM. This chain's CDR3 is CASSLFILTSGRSEEQYF. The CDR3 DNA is TGTGCCAGCAGTCTATTCATACTAACTAGCGGGAGATCGGAGGAGCAGTACTTC.

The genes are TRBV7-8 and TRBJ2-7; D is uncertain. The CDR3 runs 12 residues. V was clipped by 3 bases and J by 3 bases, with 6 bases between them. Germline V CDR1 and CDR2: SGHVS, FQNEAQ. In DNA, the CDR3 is TGTGCCAGCAGCTTGCTCTTCTACGAGCAGTACTTC. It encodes CASSLLFYEQYF.

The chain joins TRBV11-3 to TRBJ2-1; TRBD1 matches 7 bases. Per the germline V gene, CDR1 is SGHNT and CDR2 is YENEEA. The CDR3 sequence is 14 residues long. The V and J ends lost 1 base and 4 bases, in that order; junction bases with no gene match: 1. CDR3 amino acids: CASSLGGQYNEQFF. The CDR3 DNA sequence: TGTGCCAGCAGCTTAGGGGGACAGTACAATGAGCAGTTCTTC.

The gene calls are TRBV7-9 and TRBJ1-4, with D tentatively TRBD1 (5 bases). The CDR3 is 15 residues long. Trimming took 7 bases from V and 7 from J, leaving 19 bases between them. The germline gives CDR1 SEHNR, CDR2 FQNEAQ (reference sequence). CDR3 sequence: CASTDSGKRGEKLFF. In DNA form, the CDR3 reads TGTGCCAGCACCGATAGCGGCAAAAGGGGTGAAAAACTGTTTTTT.

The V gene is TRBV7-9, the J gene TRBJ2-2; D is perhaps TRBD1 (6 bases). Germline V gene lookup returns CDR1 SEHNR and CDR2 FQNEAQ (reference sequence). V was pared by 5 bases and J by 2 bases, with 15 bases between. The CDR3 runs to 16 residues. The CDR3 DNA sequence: TGTGCCAGCAGCACTCAGGGGACCCTAAACACCGGGGAGCTGTTTTTT. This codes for CASSTQGTLNTGELFF.

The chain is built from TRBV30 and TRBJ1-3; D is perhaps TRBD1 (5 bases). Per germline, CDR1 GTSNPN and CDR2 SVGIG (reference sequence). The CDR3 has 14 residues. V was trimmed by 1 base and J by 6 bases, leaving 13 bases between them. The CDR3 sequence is CAWSEGQTKNTIYF. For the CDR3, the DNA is TGTGCCTGGAGTGAGGGGCAGACGAAAAACACCATATATTTT.

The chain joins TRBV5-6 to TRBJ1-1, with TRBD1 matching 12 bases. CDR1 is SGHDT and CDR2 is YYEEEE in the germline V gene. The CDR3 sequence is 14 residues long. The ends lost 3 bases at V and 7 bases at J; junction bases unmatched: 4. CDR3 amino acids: CASSCGTGGSEAFF. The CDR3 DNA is TGTGCCAGCAGCTGTGGGACAGGGGGCAGTGAAGCTTTCTTT.

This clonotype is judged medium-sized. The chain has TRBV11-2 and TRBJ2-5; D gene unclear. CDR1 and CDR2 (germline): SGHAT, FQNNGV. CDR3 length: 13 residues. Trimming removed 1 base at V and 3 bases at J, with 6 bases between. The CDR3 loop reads CASSLGGEETQYF. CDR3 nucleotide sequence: TGTGCCAGCAGCTTAGGGGGTGAAGAGACCCAGTACTTC.

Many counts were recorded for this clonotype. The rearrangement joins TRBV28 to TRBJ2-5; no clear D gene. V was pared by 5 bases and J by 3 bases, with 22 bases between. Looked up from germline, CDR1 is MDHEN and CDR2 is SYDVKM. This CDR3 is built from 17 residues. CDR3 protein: CASSTIKLGKVEETQYF. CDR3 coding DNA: TGTGCCAGCAGTACTATCAAGCTGGGCAAAGTTGAAGAGACCCAGTACTTC.

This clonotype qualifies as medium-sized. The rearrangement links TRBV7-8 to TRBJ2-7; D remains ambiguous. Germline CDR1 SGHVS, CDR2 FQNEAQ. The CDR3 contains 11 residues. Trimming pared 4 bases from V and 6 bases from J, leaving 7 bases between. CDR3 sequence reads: CASSSLFEQYF. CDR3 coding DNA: TGTGCCAGCAGCTCCCTTTTCGAGCAGTACTTC.

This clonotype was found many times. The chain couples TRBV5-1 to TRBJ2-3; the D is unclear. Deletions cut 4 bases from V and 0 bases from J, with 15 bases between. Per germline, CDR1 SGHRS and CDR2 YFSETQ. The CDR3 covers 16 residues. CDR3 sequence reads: CASSPPRMGSTDTQYF. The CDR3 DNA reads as TGCGCCAGCAGCCCGCCCCGGATGGGGAGCACAGATACGCAGTATTTT.

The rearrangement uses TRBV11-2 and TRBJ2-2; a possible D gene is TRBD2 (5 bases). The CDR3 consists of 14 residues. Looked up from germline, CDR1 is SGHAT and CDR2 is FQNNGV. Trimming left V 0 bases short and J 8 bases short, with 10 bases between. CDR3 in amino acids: CASSLEIASGELFF. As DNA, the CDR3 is TGTGCCAGCAGCTTAGAAATAGCGTCGGGGGAGCTGTTTTTT.

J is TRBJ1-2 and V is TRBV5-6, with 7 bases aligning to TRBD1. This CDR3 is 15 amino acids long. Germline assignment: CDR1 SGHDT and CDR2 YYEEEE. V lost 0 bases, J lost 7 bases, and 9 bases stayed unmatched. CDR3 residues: CASSLVYTGVGGYTF. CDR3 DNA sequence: TGTGCCAGCAGCTTGGTGTACACAGGGGTCGGTGGCTACACCTTC.